This T cell receptor (beta chain) originates from a study of T-cell memory formation after mild COVID-19. Findings and limits, study-wide: SARS-CoV-2 specificity of second-wave clones peaking day 37 was unconfirmed.

The CDR3 runs 14 residues. V dropped 4 bases and J dropped 4 bases, with 16 bases sitting between them. Germline V CDR1 and CDR2: DFQATT, SNEGSKA (reference sequence). TCR alpha and TCR beta cDNA libraries with sample barcodes and UMIs came from 5'RACE using constant-segment primers. TCRdb called the 5' RACE reads again in MiXCR, with one record for every CDR3 protein. The table records around 340,000 distinct CDR3 sequences, approximately 15% of them present only once. A note on this clonotype: What it recognizes is unknown.

The sequenced sample consisted of PBMCs or a T cell subset sorted from them (not recorded which). The V and J genes are TRBV20-1 and TRBJ2-5, with D possibly TRBD2 on 5 matching bases. The receptor comes from a man between 18 and 29 years old who had mild COVID-19 (a few samples of this study predate the infection). Cell type and time point are not known. The chain's CDR3 is CSATIWGERETQYF. CDR3 bases: TGCAGTGCTACGATTTGGGGAGAGCGAGAGACCCAGTACTTC.